Here is one T cell receptor (beta chain) with its context. Germline loops: CDR1 SGHTA, CDR2 FQGNSA. V gave up 1 base and J gave up 4 bases, with 8 bases separating them. This CDR3 is built from 14 residues. This entry comes from a study of blood T cell repertoires in COVID-19. Per the original data handling: Estimated nucleated cell counts came from reference gene primer amplification. TCRdb's copy holds only in-frame clones and misses some; the assay was immunoSEQ multiplex PCR. V, J and clone size are taken as reported in that table, and D and trimming were inferred from the DNA itself. The sample lists over 50,000 clones, 80% to 95% seen once, with over 13% in the top ten.

The sequenced sample was peripheral blood. The origin of this receptor is a human donor with active COVID-19. The donor label of this sample is uncertain. J is TRBJ1-3 and V is TRBV7-2; TRBD1 is a possible D gene (6 bases). The CDR3 DNA sequence: TGTGCCAGCAGCTTAGACAGGGCAGGAAACACCATATATTTT. This sequence encodes CASSLDRAGNTIYF.